A selection of T cell receptor beta chains follows, all from one sample in a study of CD4 and CD8 cells across lung adenocarcinoma regions. TCRdb reanalysed the PCR reads using MiXCR and keeps one entry per CDR3 protein. This table holds approximately 25,000 distinct CDR3 sequences, roughly 50% found once. Source material: CD8+ T cells from the center of a lung tumor. The source of these receptors is a male donor with lung adenocarcinoma. The CD4 and CD8 labels of this study may be unreliable. Each CDR3 is given with its conserved first and last residue. The D gene is left open where the match is weak. Rows may omit the clone size; those that give it use once, few, many or a size class.

j_call: TRBJ2-5
clone_size: .
v_call: TRBV27
d_call: .
cdr3_nt: TGTGCCAGCAGTATCGGAGGGGGGGACCAAGACACCCAGTACTTC
cdr3_aa: CASSIGGGDQDTQYF

j_call: TRBJ2-3
clone_size: many
v_call: TRBV24-1
d_call: TRBD2
cdr3_nt: TGTGCCACCGGGCGGGAGAGAACAGATACGCAGTATTTT
cdr3_aa: CATGRERTDTQYF

j_call: TRBJ2-3
clone_size: .
v_call: TRBV20-1
d_call: TRBD2
cdr3_nt: TGCAGTGCTCGGCTGACTAGCGGCACAGATACGCAGTATTTT
cdr3_aa: CSARLTSGTDTQYF

j_call: TRBJ2-2
clone_size: many
v_call: TRBV6-1
d_call: .
cdr3_nt: TGTGCCAGCAGGACAAGAACCGGGGAGCTGTTTTTT
cdr3_aa: CASRTRTGELFF

j_call: TRBJ2-4
clone_size: many
v_call: TRBV27
d_call: .
cdr3_nt: TGTGCCAGCAGTTATAGTAGGGGGGTGACCAAAAACATTCAGTACTTC
cdr3_aa: CASSYSRGVTKNIQYF

j_call: TRBJ2-5
clone_size: .
v_call: TRBV27
d_call: TRBD2
cdr3_nt: TGTGCCAGCTCGGATAGCGGGAGAAATGGAGAGACCCAGTACTTC
cdr3_aa: CASSDSGRNGETQYF

j_call: TRBJ2-4
clone_size: .
v_call: TRBV6-1
d_call: .
cdr3_nt: TGTGCCAGCAGGGGGTCCAGAGCCAAAAACATTCAGTACTTC
cdr3_aa: CASRGSRAKNIQYF

j_call: TRBJ2-3
clone_size: .
v_call: TRBV27
d_call: .
cdr3_nt: TGTGCCAGCAGTTTGGGGACTGGCGGCCGTGGGGAAGATACGCAGTATTTC
cdr3_aa: CASSLGTGGRGEDTQYF

j_call: TRBJ1-1
clone_size: .
v_call: TRBV6-5
d_call: .
cdr3_nt: TGTGCCAGCAGTTACGAACTGAACACTGAAGCTTTCTTT
cdr3_aa: CASSYELNTEAFF

j_call: TRBJ2-5
clone_size: .
v_call: TRBV12-3/TRBV12-4
d_call: TRBD1
cdr3_nt: TGTGCCACGGGTTCCGGGACAGGTGTGAAAGATACCCAGTACTTC
cdr3_aa: CATGSGTGVKDTQYF

j_call: TRBJ2-4
clone_size: .
v_call: TRBV20-1
d_call: .
cdr3_nt: TGCAGTGCTAGGCAGGCCGTAGTCGCCAAAAACATTCAGTACTTC
cdr3_aa: CSARQAVVAKNIQYF

j_call: TRBJ1-1
clone_size: few
v_call: TRBV6-5
d_call: .
cdr3_nt: TGTGCCAGCAGTTACTCGGTGGGCGAAGCTTTCTTT
cdr3_aa: CASSYSVGEAFF

j_call: TRBJ1-2
clone_size: few
v_call: TRBV6-1
d_call: .
cdr3_nt: TGTGCCAGCAGTGAACCCGGAAGACTCCGGGGCTACACCTTC
cdr3_aa: CASSEPGRLRGYTF

j_call: TRBJ1-1
clone_size: .
v_call: TRBV5-1
d_call: .
cdr3_nt: TGCGCCAGCAGCCAAGATCCGGGATTGGGGACTGAAGCTTTCTTT
cdr3_aa: CASSQDPGLGTEAFF

j_call: TRBJ2-7
clone_size: .
v_call: TRBV6-5
d_call: TRBD1
cdr3_nt: TGTGCCAGCGGGTTACAGGGGGCAGGGCAGTACTTC
cdr3_aa: CASGLQGAGQYF

j_call: TRBJ2-4
clone_size: once
v_call: TRBV6-1
d_call: .
cdr3_nt: TGTGCCGGCAGTGGTTGGAGTGACCAGGAGACTCAGTACTTC
cdr3_aa: CAGSGWSDQETQYF

j_call: TRBJ2-3
clone_size: .
v_call: TRBV6-2/TRBV6-3
d_call: .
cdr3_nt: TGTGCCAGCACGGGAGCCGGGGGCGGGGTCCAGGAGACCCAGTATTTT
cdr3_aa: CASTGAGGGVQETQYF

j_call: TRBJ1-6
clone_size: .
v_call: TRBV28
d_call: .
cdr3_nt: TGTGCCAGCAGGAAGACAGTCGGGTACTCACCCCTCCACTTT
cdr3_aa: CASRKTVGYSPLHF

j_call: TRBJ1-6
clone_size: .
v_call: TRBV6-1
d_call: TRBD1
cdr3_nt: TGTGCCAGCAGTGGGCAGCGGACAGGGGCTTCACCCCTCCACTTT
cdr3_aa: CASSGQRTGASPLHF

j_call: TRBJ2-5
clone_size: few
v_call: TRBV11-1
d_call: .
cdr3_nt: TGTGCCGGGCAGGCTAGTGGGGAAGAGACCCAGTACTTC
cdr3_aa: CAGQASGEETQYF

j_call: TRBJ1-4
clone_size: few
v_call: TRBV6-5
d_call: TRBD1
cdr3_nt: TGTGCCAGCAGTTATAGGGACAGGGAAAAACTGTTTTTT
cdr3_aa: CASSYRDREKLFF

j_call: TRBJ2-3
clone_size: .
v_call: TRBV6-1
d_call: .
cdr3_nt: TGTGCCAGTGGGGAAGCCGGGAGCCGTGATCGGGAGACGCAGTATTTT
cdr3_aa: CASGEAGSRDRETQYF

j_call: TRBJ2-7
clone_size: few
v_call: TRBV6-1
d_call: TRBD2
cdr3_nt: TGTGCCAGCACTAAGCGGGAGGGCTACGAGCAGTACTTC
cdr3_aa: CASTKREGYEQYF

j_call: TRBJ2-3
clone_size: many
v_call: TRBV6-1
d_call: TRBD2
cdr3_nt: TGTGCCAGCAGTGGACTAGCGGGAGGAGATACGCAGTATTTT
cdr3_aa: CASSGLAGGDTQYF

j_call: TRBJ2-3
clone_size: few
v_call: TRBV3-1
d_call: TRBD2
cdr3_nt: TGTGCCAGCAGCCAAGGAGAACTAGCGGGAGCGGGGGGTCCAGATACGCAGTATTTT
cdr3_aa: CASSQGELAGAGGPDTQYF

j_call: TRBJ2-3
clone_size: once
v_call: TRBV6-1
d_call: .
cdr3_nt: TGTGCCAGCAGTAAGGGACTAGGGGGCCGTGACCCAGATACGCAGTACTTT
cdr3_aa: CASSKGLGGRDPDTQYF

j_call: TRBJ2-5
clone_size: .
v_call: TRBV6-8
d_call: TRBD2
cdr3_nt: TGTGCCAGCAGTTTTAGCGGGGCGTCAGAGACCCAGTACTTC
cdr3_aa: CASSFSGASETQYF

j_call: TRBJ2-4
clone_size: .
v_call: TRBV6-1
d_call: .
cdr3_nt: TGTGCCAGCTCCAAGGGGCGGCGAGCGAAAGATATGCAGTACTTC
cdr3_aa: CASSKGRRAKDMQYF

j_call: TRBJ2-7
clone_size: many
v_call: TRBV6-5
d_call: .
cdr3_nt: TGTGCCAGCAGCACACAGGGATTAGGCGAGCAGTACTTC
cdr3_aa: CASSTQGLGEQYF

j_call: TRBJ2-5
clone_size: .
v_call: TRBV12-3/TRBV12-4
d_call: TRBD2
cdr3_nt: TGTGGCGGGGGGCGTAGGAGCCGTCACAAAGAGACCCAGTACTTC
cdr3_aa: CGGGRRSRHKETQYF

j_call: TRBJ2-2
clone_size: many
v_call: TRBV10-1
d_call: TRBD1
cdr3_nt: TGCGCCAGCAGTACCGGCGGGACAGGGTCCGGGGAGCTGTTTTTT
cdr3_aa: CASSTGGTGSGELFF

j_call: TRBJ2-5
clone_size: .
v_call: TRBV6-8
d_call: TRBD1
cdr3_nt: TGTGCCAGCAGACAGGGGGGCGCGGAGACCCAGTACTTC
cdr3_aa: CASRQGGAETQYF

j_call: TRBJ2-1
clone_size: many
v_call: TRBV7-2
d_call: TRBD2
cdr3_nt: TGTGCCAGCAGCTTAGGGGTCGGGAGGGACCCGGCCTACAATGAGCAGTTCTTC
cdr3_aa: CASSLGVGRDPAYNEQFF

j_call: TRBJ2-4
clone_size: .
v_call: TRBV27
d_call: .
cdr3_nt: TGTGCCAGTGGGCCCGGCCAGGGCCGTGACAAAAACATCCAGTACTTC
cdr3_aa: CASGPGQGRDKNIQYF

j_call: TRBJ2-5
clone_size: .
v_call: TRBV4-1
d_call: .
cdr3_nt: TGCGCCAGCAGCCAATGGCAAAGGGAGGCGCAGTACTTC
cdr3_aa: CASSQWQREAQYF

j_call: TRBJ2-1
clone_size: few
v_call: TRBV9
d_call: .
cdr3_nt: TGTGCCAGCAGTACCCAAGAGTACAATGAGCAGTTCTTC
cdr3_aa: CASSTQEYNEQFF

j_call: TRBJ2-3
clone_size: .
v_call: TRBV6-1
d_call: .
cdr3_nt: TGTCGCAGCAAGGGGCTGCGAGCCAAAAACACGCAGTATTTT
cdr3_aa: CRSKGLRAKNTQYF

j_call: TRBJ2-1
clone_size: many
v_call: TRBV6-1
d_call: TRBD2
cdr3_nt: TGTGCCAGCAGTGTGAGGGAGGGCCCGAATGAGCAGTTCTTC
cdr3_aa: CASSVREGPNEQFF

j_call: TRBJ2-3
clone_size: many
v_call: TRBV12-3/TRBV12-4
d_call: .
cdr3_nt: TGTGCCAGCAGTTTATGGAAGGGTAACACAGATACGCAGTATTTT
cdr3_aa: CASSLWKGNTDTQYF

j_call: TRBJ1-5
clone_size: many
v_call: TRBV6-1
d_call: TRBD1
cdr3_nt: TGTGCCAGCAGTGACGACAGGGGGATTGGAAGCAATCAGCCCCAGCATTTT
cdr3_aa: CASSDDRGIGSNQPQHF

j_call: TRBJ2-5
clone_size: .
v_call: TRBV5-1
d_call: .
cdr3_nt: TGCGCCAGCAGCTTGGGACAACAAGAGACCCAGTACTTC
cdr3_aa: CASSLGQQETQYF

j_call: TRBJ2-3
clone_size: .
v_call: TRBV6-1
d_call: TRBD1
cdr3_nt: TGTGCCAGCAGTGAAGCGGGGACAGGAGCCAAAGATATTCAGTATTTC
cdr3_aa: CASSEAGTGAKDIQYF